Detailed here is one T cell receptor beta chain. CDR1 and CDR2 (germline): MGHRA, YSYEKL. This CDR3 region has 15 residues. Trimming pared 4 bases from V and 3 bases from J, leaving 16 bases between. The data stem from a study of blood T cell repertoires in COVID-19. Study-wide background: The United States, Italy and Spain were the sources of the acute and convalescent COVID-19 samples. T cells, B-cell-depleted T cells, or PBMCs supplied cDNA or gDNA.

Only in-frame clones appear in the TCRdb table, and some are missing; sequencing was by immunoSEQ multiplex PCR. The data contain a few hundred thousand clones, around 78% of them singletons. This clonotype originated in a man aged 60 to 75 who had recovered from COVID-19. This chain uses TRBV4-1 with TRBJ2-7; D might be TRBD2 (5 bases). What was sequenced was peripheral blood. For the CDR3, the DNA is TGCGCCAGCAGCCGAAGCGGTGGTAGCGTCTACGAGCAGTACTTC. This codes for CASSRSGGSVYEQYF.